Each of the 29 T cell receptor beta chains below was sequenced from the same sample in a study of technical replicates of blood from several donors. Data came from immunoSEQ multiplex PCR; TCRdb stores just in-frame clones and leaves some out. The table shows some 60,000 clones, with more than 75% occurring only once. The sequenced sample consisted of PBMCs. These TCRs come from a human donor in good health. Some clones in this sample may be carry-over from other donors' samples.

The chain is built from TRBV23-1 and TRBJ2-1; 10 nucleotides agree with TRBD2. TRBV23-1 is placed among ORFs of uncertain function. The CDR3 sequence is 16 residues long. V was clipped by 2 bases and J by 7 bases; unmatched bases: 8. The CDR3 DNA is TGCGCCAGCAGTCAACCTCTAGCGGGAGACGGAAATGAGCAGTTCTTC. Amino acid sequence: CASSQPLAGDGNEQFF.

The chain uses TRBV4-3 and TRBJ2-3; D ambiguous. There are 15 residues in the CDR3. Trimming pared 1 base from V and 2 bases from J, leaving 10 bases between. The germline V gene encodes CDR1 LGHNA and CDR2 YSLEER. CDR3 residues: CASSQGATSTDTQYF. Here the CDR3 DNA reads TGCGCCAGCAGCCAAGGAGCAACTTCCACAGATACGCAGTATTTT.

There are a few counts of this clone. V gene TRBV5-1 combines with J gene TRBJ2-7; 7 bases map to TRBD2. Germline V gene sequence: CDR1 SGHRS, CDR2 YFSETQ. The V segment lost 4 bases and the J segment 3 bases; nucleotides outside the gene matches: 10. The CDR3 runs 15 residues. The CDR3: CASSAGVLLIYEQYF. The CDR3, as DNA: TGCGCCAGCAGCGCGGGGGTGTTACTTATCTACGAGCAGTACTTC.

This clone was found once. This CDR3 is CASSPGGETQYF. The CDR3 nucleotides are TGTGCCAGCAGTCCGGGGGGAGAGACCCAGTACTTC. The rearrangement links TRBV28 to TRBJ2-5; the match to TRBD2 covers 7 bases. This CDR3 is built from 12 residues. V dropped 5 bases and J dropped 4; count of bases not matched to a gene: 1. Germline-derived CDR1 and CDR2 are MDHEN and SYDVKM.

The V and J genes are TRBV5-6 and TRBJ1-4; TRBD1 matches at 9 bases. Germline assignment: CDR1 SGHDT and CDR2 YYEEEE. CDR3 length: 14 residues. Trimming cost V 4 bases and J 7 bases; bases outside gene matches: 5. CDR3 region: CASSGGTGSEKLFF. The DNA of the CDR3 is TGTGCCAGCAGCGGGGGGACAGGGTCTGAAAAACTGTTTTTT.

The table lists this clone with a count of one. The chain recombines TRBV5-1 with TRBJ2-2, with TRBD2 matching 7 bases. Trimming cost V 5 bases and J 4 bases; bases outside gene matches: 5. The CDR3 sequence is 14 residues long. In germline, CDR1 is SGHRS, CDR2 YFSETQ. CDR3 protein: CASRRREPTGELFF. The CDR3 DNA reads as TGCGCCAGCAGGAGGCGGGAGCCCACCGGGGAGCTGTTTTTT.

The chain has TRBV5-3 and TRBJ2-3; 14 nucleotides agree with TRBD2. TRBV5-3 falls under the ORF class, with uncertain function. The CDR3 has 18 residues. Trimming took 3 bases from V and 2 from J; bases not matched to a gene: 8. DNA of the CDR3: TGTGCCAGAAGCTGGGGACTAGCGGGGGTTATATCCACAGATACGCAGTATTTT. Protein product: CARSWGLAGVISTDTQYF.

The J gene is TRBJ2-1, the V gene TRBV5-1; tentative D call: TRBD2 (7 bases). The CDR3 consists of 17 residues. In germline, CDR1 is SGHRS, CDR2 YFSETQ. Trimming removed 0 bases at V and 2 bases at J, with 15 bases between. CDR3 coding DNA: TGCGCCAGCAGCTTGGCCATTTCCGGGGGGCCCTACAATGAGCAGTTCTTC. It codes for CASSLAISGGPYNEQFF.

The rearrangement links TRBV6-1 to TRBJ1-5, with 7 nucleotides matching TRBD1. This CDR3 has 14 residues. V was pared by 3 bases and J by 4 bases, with 3 bases of the junction left unmatched. Germline V gives CDR1 MNHNS, CDR2 SASEGT. CDR3 sequence (DNA): TGTGCCAGCAGTGAGGGACAGCGAAATCAGCCCCAGCATTTT. Amino acids: CASSEGQRNQPQHF.

The rearrangement links TRBV30 to TRBJ1-1; 7 positions match TRBD1. The junction had 5 bases not matched to a gene; V was cut back by 2 bases and J by 11 bases. The germline V gene encodes CDR1 GTSNPN and CDR2 SVGIG (reference sequence). The CDR3 is 11 amino acids. In nucleotides, the CDR3 is TGTGCCTGGAGTCAGGGGGTTTGGGCTTTCTTT. This gives the protein CAWSQGVWAFF.

This chain links TRBV18 with TRBJ1-3; 8 positions agree with TRBD1. V was clipped by 3 bases and J by 5 bases; unmatched bases: 6. The germline gives CDR1 KGHSH, CDR2 LQKENI. The CDR3 extends over 15 amino acids. The CDR3 reads CASSPSGTGRNTIYF. CDR3 in DNA: TGTGCCAGCTCACCCTCCGGGACAGGCCGAAACACCATATATTTT.

The chain has TRBV14 and TRBJ2-2; D gene ambiguous. Germline lookup yields CDR1 SGHDN and CDR2 FVKESK. V lost 1 base, J lost 1 base, and 19 bases lay in between. This CDR3 has 19 residues. Written as DNA, the CDR3 is TGTGCCAGCAGCCAAGTCAGAGGTTTCGCGAGTGGGAACACCGGGGAGCTGTTTTTT. As protein: CASSQVRGFASGNTGELFF.

The CDR3 loop is CASSLGWGLTNYGYTF. In DNA, the CDR3 is TGTGCCAGCAGCCTAGGGTGGGGGCTAACTAACTATGGCTACACCTTC. The chain has TRBV27 and TRBJ1-2, with TRBD1 as a possible D gene (6 bases). V lost 6 bases, J lost 0 bases, and 17 bases lay in between. In germline, CDR1 is MNHEY, CDR2 SMNVEV (reference sequence). This CDR3 comprises 16 residues.

CDR3 amino acids: CASNLPGQNTGELFF. The CDR3 DNA reads as TGTGCCAGCAACTTACCGGGACAGAACACCGGGGAGCTGTTTTTT. The gene calls are TRBV5-5 and TRBJ2-2; weak D call: TRBD1 (6 bases). The V end lost 6 bases, the J end lost 1 base, and 13 bases lay between the germline ends. CDR1 is SGHKS, CDR2 YYEKEE, per germline (reference sequence). This CDR3 comprises 15 residues.

This chain uses TRBV10-3 with TRBJ2-1; the match to TRBD2 covers 8 bases. CDR1 and CDR2 from the germline V gene are ENHRY and SYGVKD. J lost 6 bases, V lost 6 bases, and 7 bases had no gene match. The CDR3 covers 14 residues. CDR3 loop: CAISHGTSGNEQFF. CDR3 bases: TGTGCCATCAGCCACGGGACTAGTGGCAATGAGCAGTTCTTC.

The chain combines TRBV28 with TRBJ1-5; D is perhaps TRBD1 (5 bases). In germline, CDR1 is MDHEN, CDR2 SYDVKM. The CDR3 spans 14 residues. The DNA for the CDR3 is TGTGTAACGACAGCCGAGTATAGCAATCAGCCCCAGCATTTT. Translated, it gives CVTTAEYSNQPQHF.

This chain connects TRBV12-5 to TRBJ2-7, with TRBD2 identical over 8 bases. This CDR3 comprises 14 residues. Germline CDR1 and CDR2: LGHNT and FRNRAP. V dropped 4 bases and J dropped 6; count of bases not matched to a gene: 8. The CDR3 loop is CASGSGLVVREQYF. CDR3 in DNA: TGTGCTAGTGGTTCGGGACTAGTAGTCCGCGAGCAGTACTTC.

The chain joins TRBV7-9 to TRBJ2-7; possible D gene TRBD2, 6 bases. Germline assignment: CDR1 SEHNR and CDR2 FQNEAQ (reference sequence). The length of the CDR3 is 12 residues. The V end was cut by 5 bases, the J end by 6 bases, with 11 bases between. CDR3 bases: TGTGCCAGCAGCCTTACTAGCCGCGAGCAGTACTTC. It codes for CASSLTSREQYF. Full variable domain (remainder filled in from reference TRBV7-9 and TRBJ2-7): DTGVSQNPRHKITKRGQNVTFRCDPISEHNRLYWYRQTLGQGPEFLTYFQNEAQLEKSRLLSDRFSAERPKGSFSTLEIQRTEQGDSAMYLCASSLTSREQYFGPGTRLTVT.

In regard to this clone: Germline is not matched at one junction end, which may reflect a read error. The rearrangement links TRBV19 to TRBJ1-1, with TRBD1 identical over 7 bases. Germline values: CDR1 LNHDA, CDR2 SQIVND (reference sequence). The CDR3 runs 15 residues. The CDR3 protein is CASSVDRALNTEAFF. The CDR3 nucleotides read TGTGCCAGTAGTGTAGACAGGGCCCTGAACACTGAAGCTTTCTTT.

The chain uses TRBV7-9 and TRBJ2-7, with a tentative D call TRBD2 (5 bases). Germline V gene data show CDR1 as SEHNR and CDR2 as FQNEAQ (reference sequence). This CDR3 is 12 amino acids long. Trimming pared 6 bases from V and 6 bases from J, leaving 12 bases between. CDR3 sequence: CASSPGIGEQYF. In DNA, the CDR3 is TGTGCCAGCAGTCCCGGGATCGGCGAGCAGTACTTC. The complete variable domain, with remaining parts taken from reference TRBV7-9 and TRBJ2-7, reads DTGVSQNPRHKITKRGQNVTFRCDPISEHNRLYWYRQTLGQGPEFLTYFQNEAQLEKSRLLSDRFSAERPKGSFSTLEIQRTEQGDSAMYLCASSPGIGEQYFGPGTRLTVT.

The V gene is TRBV4-2, the J gene TRBJ2-3; 7 bases are shared with TRBD2. Germline CDR1 is LGHNA and CDR2 is YNFKEQ. Trimming cost V 5 bases and J 5 bases; bases outside gene matches: 16. This CDR3 region has 17 residues. CDR3 loop: CASSTPGGGRAVDTQYF. The DNA of the CDR3 is TGTGCCAGCAGCACCCCAGGCGGAGGGAGGGCCGTAGATACGCAGTATTTT.

This clone was counted a single time. This sequence joins TRBV7-2 and TRBJ2-1; D not certain. Germline V gene data show CDR1 as SGHTA and CDR2 as FQGNSA. V lost 0 bases and J 5 bases, leaving 5 bases between the germline ends. The CDR3 runs to 13 residues. CDR3 amino acids: CASSLARDNEQFF. CDR3 DNA: TGTGCCAGCAGCTTAGCGCGCGACAATGAGCAGTTCTTC.

The chain uses TRBV5-6 and TRBJ2-3; 9 nucleotides line up with TRBD2. Germline V lookup: CDR1 SGHDT, CDR2 YYEEEE. The CDR3 totals 14 residues. V was clipped by 4 bases and J by 4 bases; unmatched bases: 4. CDR3 region: CASSDRLAADTQYF. The CDR3 DNA sequence: TGTGCCAGCAGCGATCGACTAGCGGCAGATACGCAGTATTTT.

The CDR3 sequence: CASSLDWQASYNEQFF. CDR3 nucleotide sequence: TGTGCCAGCAGCTTAGATTGGCAGGCCTCCTACAATGAGCAGTTCTTC. V usage is TRBV7-2 and J usage is TRBJ2-1; D is ambiguous. This CDR3 comprises 16 residues. Germline-derived CDR1 and CDR2 are SGHTA and FQGNSA. V was clipped by 1 base and J by 0 bases, with 10 bases between them. The full variable domain, its missing parts supplied by reference TRBV7-2 and TRBJ2-1, is GAGVSQSPSNKVTEKGKDVELRCDPISGHTALYWYRQSLGQGLEFLIYFQGNSAPDKSGLPSDRFSAERTGGSVSTLTIQRTQQEDSAVYLCASSLDWQASYNEQFFGPGTRLTVL.

The count of this clone is one. This rearrangement joins TRBV7-9 to TRBJ2-1; the D gene is possibly TRBD2 (5 bases). The germline V and J ends were trimmed by 5 bases and 3 bases, with 14 bases remaining between them. The germline V gene has CDR1 SEHNR and CDR2 FQNEAQ (reference sequence). The CDR3 consists of 15 residues. CDR3 in DNA: TGTGCCAGCAGCCGGACTGCGGACTTCTACAATGAGCAGTTCTTC. Translated, it gives CASSRTADFYNEQFF.

The rearrangement uses TRBV13 and TRBJ1-1, with 8 nucleotides matching TRBD1. With V trimmed by 5 bases and J by 1 base, 9 bases remained unmatched. This CDR3 has 16 amino acids. Germline V gives CDR1 PRHDT, CDR2 FYEKMQ (reference sequence). CDR3 in DNA: TGTGCCAGCAGCCTCCATACAGACAGGGGGAACACTGAAGCTTTCTTT. Its protein product is CASSLHTDRGNTEAFF.

The chain has TRBV7-9 and TRBJ1-1, with D perhaps matching TRBD1 (6 bases). Germline values: CDR1 SEHNR, CDR2 FQNEAQ (reference sequence). There are 12 residues in the CDR3. V lost 2 bases and J lost 10, with 11 bases in between. CDR3 amino acids: CASSLTGFGAFF. DNA for the CDR3: TGTGCCAGCAGCTTAACAGGGTTTGGAGCTTTCTTT.

The chain couples TRBV10-3 to TRBJ2-4; 8 bases are shared with TRBD1. The V gene end was trimmed by 5 bases and the J gene end by 6 bases; junction bases not matched to a gene: 6. This CDR3 is 14 amino acids long. Looked up from germline, CDR1 is ENHRY and CDR2 is SYGVKD. DNA for the CDR3: TGTGCCATCAGTCTCTCCGGGACAGGAAACATTCAGTACTTC. Its translation: CAISLSGTGNIQYF.

The chain links TRBV4-1 to TRBJ1-1, with 9 bases aligning to TRBD1. V shed 5 bases and J 1 base; nucleotides not matched to a gene: 5. This CDR3 contains 15 residues. CDR1 and CDR2 (germline): MGHRA, YSYEKL. CDR3 sequence reads: CASSTRDRENTEAFF. The CDR3 DNA reads TGCGCCAGCAGCACCCGGGACAGGGAGAACACTGAAGCTTTCTTT.